The source of this TCR beta chain is a study of radiotherapy plus CTLA-4 blockade in lung cancer. Findings and limits, study-wide: Strongest reported response predictors: early blood clone changes and post-radiation interferon-beta.

Profiled with immunoSEQ multiplex PCR; TCRdb holds only in-frame clones, not every one. Here the sample spans some 110,000 clones, just under 80% being singletons. The CDR3 covers 17 residues. The V and J ends lost 3 bases and 4 bases respectively, with 19 bases between them. In germline, CDR1 is SGHTA, CDR2 FQGNSA. This clone was seen more than once but under ten times. The antigen remains undetermined. This clonotype was obtained from a human donor with non-small cell lung cancer who had a partial response to radiotherapy plus ipilimumab. The sequenced sample was peripheral blood, obtained from a patient treated with radiotherapy plus ipilimumab. The chain links TRBV7-2 to TRBJ1-5; D not resolved. CDR3 residues: CASSFPPWAGINQPQHF. In DNA form, the CDR3 reads TGTGCCAGCAGCTTTCCCCCCTGGGCCGGGATAAATCAGCCCCAGCATTTT. The full variable domain, in which reference TRBV7-2 and TRBJ1-5 provide the parts outside the CDR3, is GAGVSQSPSNKVTEKGKDVELRCDPISGHTALYWYRQSLGQGLEFLIYFQGNSAPDKSGLPSDRFSAERTGGSVSTLTIQRTQQEDSAVYLCASSFPPWAGINQPQHFGDGTRLSIL.